The TCR beta chain described here comes from a study of monozygotic twins with inflammatory bowel disease. The study, taken as a whole, reports: IBD patients carried less diverse TCRbeta repertoires (inverse Simpson) than healthy co-twins.

In the case of this clonotype: The antigen is unknown.

Making cDNA involved eight separate reactions per sample. TCRdb processed the 5' RACE reads again and assigns one entry to each CDR3 protein, with no DNA. The specimen's table records 400,000 or so distinct CDR3 sequences. The CDR3 is made up of 14 amino acids. Per germline, CDR1 MNHNS and CDR2 SASEGT. Blood was collected, roughly 2.5 ml per donor. The receptor was derived from a human donor with ulcerative colitis or Crohn's disease, or a healthy co-twin of an affected twin (not recorded which). V and J are TRBV6-1 and TRBJ1-5; the D call from TCRdb, TRBD1, cannot be confirmed without DNA. Source material: blood. CDR3 residues: CASGLIRGDQPQHF.